Here is one T cell receptor beta chain with its context. This table comes from immunoSEQ multiplex PCR, and its TCRdb copy is limited to in-frame clones, with some not included. The profile shows under 750,000 clones, roughly 72% of them singletons. The data derive from a study of shared clonotypes between healthy human individuals. CDR1 is MNHNS, CDR2 SASEGT, per germline. The CDR3 sequence is 16 residues long. Trimming stripped 2 bases from V and 1 base from J, with 15 bases between. Sequencing input: memory CD4+ T cells sorted from blood. Subset described: CD45RA-negative fraction. This clonotype was obtained from a woman in her 30s in good health. V is TRBV6-1 and J is TRBJ2-7; maybe TRBD2 (6 bases). CDR3 DNA sequence: TGTGCCAGCAGTGAAAATGGTGCGGGACCTTCCTACGAGCAGTACTTC. Amino acids: CASSENGAGPSYEQYF.